The 9 T cell receptor beta chains presented below share a single source sample, sequenced in a study of blood T cell repertoires in COVID-19 (dated by TCRdb to the early 2020s). Libraries came from the immunoSEQ multiplex PCR assay. TCRdb took over this immuneACCESS table, retaining in-frame rearrangements with V and J assigned. Such tables are incomplete; in checked studies, under half of the missing clones stem from an unresolved V gene, and the remainder is unexplained. This sample holds 140,000 to 150,000 clones; more than 70% were observed only once. The top ten hold over 4% of the sample. Sequencing was done on a sample of peripheral blood. The origin of the receptors is a woman between 50 and 59 years old with acute or convalescent COVID-19.

This clone has just a few counts. The chain uses TRBV28 and TRBJ2-1; no definite D call. V was cut by 4 bases and J by 6 bases, with 13 bases left in between. The CDR3 extends over 14 amino acids. Germline values: CDR1 MDHEN, CDR2 SYDVKM. The CDR3 bases are TGTGCCAGCAGTTCGTTCACATCCCTCAATGAGCAGTTCTTC. The encoded protein is CASSSFTSLNEQFF.

The V and J genes are TRBV28 and TRBJ2-4; D is possibly TRBD2 (6 bases). Germline assignment: CDR1 MDHEN and CDR2 SYDVKM. There are 15 residues in the CDR3. The germline V and J ends were trimmed by 2 bases and 1 base, with 9 bases remaining between them. DNA for the CDR3: TGTGCCAGCAGTTTAACGGGGGAGGCCAAAAACATTCAGTACTTC. Translation: CASSLTGEAKNIQYF.

This chain joins TRBV7-9 and TRBJ2-3; 7 nucleotides match TRBD1. There are 14 residues in the CDR3. V was clipped by 6 bases and J by 2 bases; unmatched bases: 5. Germline CDR1 is SEHNR and CDR2 is FQNEAQ (reference sequence). The CDR3 coding sequence is TGTGCCAGCAGGTCCGGGACAGCCACAGATACGCAGTATTTT. It specifies CASRSGTATDTQYF.

The count of this clone is one. The chain joins TRBV28 to TRBJ1-2; D gene ambiguous. V lost 4 bases to trimming and J lost 4 bases, with 7 bases between them. Germline CDR1 and CDR2: MDHEN and SYDVKM. The CDR3 is 12 residues long. CDR3 amino acids: CASSSLSYGYTF. CDR3 sequence (DNA): TGTGCCAGCAGTTCCCTCTCCTATGGCTACACCTTC.

The chain joins TRBV4-2 to TRBJ2-1; 10 bases agree with TRBD2. Germline V gives CDR1 LGHNA, CDR2 YNFKEQ. V lost 4 bases and J lost 4; bases outside the gene matches: 7. The CDR3 is 16 residues long. CDR3 DNA: TGTGCCAGCAGCCGGACCCTAGCGGGGGAATACAATGAGCAGTTCTTC. The encoded protein is CASSRTLAGEYNEQFF.

The chain combines TRBV29-1 with TRBJ2-5, with unresolved D. The germline V gene encodes CDR1 SQVTM and CDR2 ANQGSEA. The CDR3 runs to 13 residues. Between the trimmed V and J ends, which lost 3 bases and 5 bases, there was a span of 13 bases. CDR3 nucleotides: TGCAGCGTTGAGGCCGGCGCCGGGGAGACCCAGTACTTC. This encodes CSVEAGAGETQYF.

J is TRBJ1-1 and V is TRBV4-3; perhaps TRBD1 as D (5 bases). The V gene lost 4 bases and the J gene lost 5 bases, with 17 bases spanning the gap. CDR3 length: 15 amino acids. Germline CDR1 LGHNA, CDR2 YSLEER. CDR3 in DNA: TGCGCCAGCAGCCGTTTAGCGGGGGAGAAGACTGAAGCTTTCTTT. The encoded protein is CASSRLAGEKTEAFF.

The CDR3 protein is CASARGGENTIYF. The CDR3 region has the DNA TGTGCCAGCGCAAGGGGGGGTGAAAACACCATATATTTT. V is TRBV27 and J is TRBJ1-3; D may be TRBD1 (6 bases). CDR3 length: 13 residues. Looked up from germline, CDR1 is MNHEY and CDR2 is SMNVEV (reference sequence). Trimming took off 8 bases at V and 6 bases at J, with 14 bases between the two ends.

The chain is built from TRBV28 and TRBJ1-1; D is uncertain. Germline values: CDR1 MDHEN, CDR2 SYDVKM. Trimming took off 7 bases at V and 7 bases at J, with 10 bases between the two ends. The CDR3 sequence is 11 residues long. CDR3 bases: TGTGCCAGCATCCTCCGGGGTGAAGCTTTCTTT. Translated, it gives CASILRGEAFF.